The 8 T cell receptor beta chains reported below all come from one sample, sequenced in a study of cytomegalovirus exposure and HLA in healthy donors. PCR amplification relied on 60 Vbeta primers (plus 13 Jbeta primers). Assay used: immunoSEQ multiplex PCR; TCRdb lists only in-frame clones, some missing. This sample has approximately 190,000 clones; 82% occur once, and the top ten carry roughly 0.73%. The sample comprised PBMCs. The source is a woman aged 18 to 35 in good health and CMV-seronegative.

The chain is built from TRBV2 and TRBJ2-1, with 8 bases aligning to TRBD2. The trim removed 8 bases at V and 7 bases at J, leaving 13 bases unmatched. CDR1 and CDR2 (germline): SNHLY, FYNNEI. There are 15 residues in the CDR3. CDR3 region: CASSLGGGGGNEQFF. The DNA of the CDR3 is TGTGCCAGCTCGTTAGGAGGAGGCGGGGGGAATGAGCAGTTCTTC.

The chain recombines TRBV7-2 with TRBJ2-1; D ambiguous. This CDR3 spans 16 amino acids. V shed 0 bases and J shed 7 bases, with 16 bases lying between them. The germline CDR1 and CDR2 sequences are SGHTA and FQGNSA. The CDR3 DNA reads as TGTGCCAGCAGCTTAGCGATACAAGTAGCTGGGAATGAGCAGTTCTTC. It encodes CASSLAIQVAGNEQFF.

V and J are TRBV6-4 and TRBJ1-2; D gene ambiguous. V lost 9 bases and J 4 bases, leaving 21 bases between the germline ends. Germline V gene lookup returns CDR1 MRHNA and CDR2 SNTAGT. There are 15 residues in the CDR3. CDR3 amino acids: CARSGPRGMAYGYTF. In nucleotides, the CDR3 is TGTGCCAGATCTGGTCCTCGAGGGATGGCCTATGGCTACACCTTC.

The chain couples TRBV27 to TRBJ1-2; 9 nucleotides match TRBD1. The CDR3 is 17 amino acids. Germline V gene sequence: CDR1 MNHEY, CDR2 SMNVEV (reference sequence). J lost 1 base, V lost 5 bases, and 11 bases had no gene match. In nucleotides, the CDR3 is TGTGCCAGCAGTCTTCCGGGACAGGGAGCCTTTAACTATGGCTACACCTTC. This sequence encodes CASSLPGQGAFNYGYTF.

The chain has TRBV7-2 and TRBJ2-3; 11 positions agree with TRBD2. Germline CDR1 SGHTA, CDR2 FQGNSA. V was pared by 5 bases and J by 1 base, with 5 bases of the junction left unmatched. The CDR3 runs 16 residues. The CDR3 loop reads CASSTGLAGGTDTQYF. In DNA, the CDR3 is TGTGCCAGCAGCACCGGACTAGCGGGTGGCACAGATACGCAGTATTTT. Supplemented by reference TRBV7-2 and TRBJ2-3, the full variable domain reads GAGVSQSPSNKVTEKGKDVELRCDPISGHTALYWYRQSLGQGLEFLIYFQGNSAPDKSGLPSDRFSAERTGGSVSTLTIQRTQQEDSAVYLCASSTGLAGGTDTQYFGPGTRLTVL.

With respect to this clone: At one end, the junction sequence differs from germline, possibly due to a read error. This sequence joins TRBV7-9 and TRBJ2-2; possibly TRBD1 for D (5 bases). This CDR3 spans 13 amino acids. In germline, CDR1 is SEHNR, CDR2 FQNEAQ (reference sequence). CDR3 in DNA: TGTGCCAGCAGCAACAGGAACCCCGGGGAGCTGTTTTTT. Residues: CASSNRNPGELFF.

The V gene is TRBV7-9, the J gene TRBJ2-3, with D perhaps TRBD2 (7 bases). The germline CDR1 and CDR2 sequences are SEHNR and FQNEAQ (reference sequence). This CDR3 contains 16 residues. V was pared by 1 base and J by 6 bases, with 17 bases between. DNA for the CDR3: TGTGCCAGCAGCTTAGATGATCGGGGGGCCGGGGATACGCAGTATTTT. Its protein product is CASSLDDRGAGDTQYF. The full variable domain, with the rest looked up from reference TRBV7-9 and TRBJ2-3, is DTGVSQNPRHKITKRGQNVTFRCDPISEHNRLYWYRQTLGQGPEFLTYFQNEAQLEKSRLLSDRFSAERPKGSFSTLEIQRTEQGDSAMYLCASSLDDRGAGDTQYFGPGTRLTVL.

In the case of this clone: Other DNA sequences in this specimen translate into the identical CDR3. The chain couples TRBV6-5 to TRBJ1-5; D possibly corresponds to TRBD1 (5 bases). This CDR3 region has 13 residues. Per germline, CDR1 MNHEY and CDR2 SVGAGI. The V and J ends lost 5 bases and 2 bases respectively, with 7 bases between them. The CDR3 nucleotides read TGTGCCAGCAGTCTACAGGGCAATCAGCCCCAGCATTTT. It translates to CASSLQGNQPQHF.